These 26 T cell receptor beta chains originate from one sample sequenced in a study of vaccination and CD4 T cells after COVID-19. Treatment defined: approximately nine-day PBMC culture with coronavirus spike peptide pools or control peptides (ViraFEST assay). The antigens for these receptors are not known. Cultured CD4+ T cell DNA was sequenced using the Oncomine TCR Beta short-read assay. TCRdb used MiXCR to reprocess the PCR reads, holding one entry per CDR3 protein. In the table there are approximately 15,000 distinct CDR3 sequences, about 59% of which are singletons. The sequenced sample consisted of CD4+ T cells from blood, cultured in vitro. The source of these receptors is a human donor who had recovered from COVID-19.

This clonotype has just a few counts. V is TRBV12-3 or TRBV12-4 and J is TRBJ1-3; no firm D call. Trimming pared 4 bases from V and 5 bases from J, leaving 6 bases between. This CDR3 has 12 residues. The CDR3 here is CASSSRRNTIYF. In DNA form, the CDR3 reads TGTGCCAGCAGTTCTAGACGAAACACCATATATTTT.

The chain uses TRBV20-1 and TRBJ2-2; D may match TRBD1 or TRBD2 (5 bases each). The germline CDR1 and CDR2 sequences are DFQATT and SNEGSKA (reference sequence). CDR3 size: 14 residues. V lost 7 bases, J lost 3 bases, and 15 bases lay in between. CDR3 sequence (DNA): TGCAGTGTGCCCCGGGAAGGGGACACCGGGGAGCTGTTTTTT. Its protein product is CSVPREGDTGELFF.

This chain links TRBV19 with TRBJ1-5; D is unclear. CDR3 size: 14 residues. The V end was cut by 7 bases, the J end by 0 bases, with 10 bases between. Germline V gene lookup returns CDR1 LNHDA and CDR2 SQIVND (reference sequence). In DNA form, the CDR3 reads TGTGCCAGTAAAGATGTGAATAGCAATCAGCCCCAGCATTTT. It codes for CASKDVNSNQPQHF. Full variable domain (rest looked up from reference TRBV19 and TRBJ1-5): DGGITQSPKYLFRKEGQNVTLSCEQNLNHDAMYWYRQDPGQGLRLIYYSQIVNDFQKGDIAEGYSVSREKKESFPLTVTSAQKNPTAFYLCASKDVNSNQPQHFGDGTRLSIL.

The rearrangement uses TRBV7-9 and TRBJ2-3; 7 bases are shared with TRBD1. The CDR3 contains 14 residues. The V and J ends lost 2 bases and 4 bases, in that order; junction bases with no gene match: 3. In germline, CDR1 is SEHNR, CDR2 FQNEAQ (reference sequence). CDR3 residues: CASSLRQGADTQYF. The CDR3 region has the DNA TGTGCCAGCAGCTTAAGGCAGGGGGCAGATACGCAGTATTTT.

This clonotype was seen a few times. The chain employs TRBV20-1 and TRBJ2-2; weak D call: TRBD2 (5 bases). The CDR3 totals 14 residues. CDR1 is DFQATT, CDR2 SNEGSKA, per germline (reference sequence). With 3 bases removed from V and 0 bases from J, the gap between germline ends came to 8 bases. The CDR3: CSARGGSNTGELFF. The CDR3 DNA follows: TGCAGTGCTAGGGGCGGGTCGAACACCGGGGAGCTGTTTTTT.

The rearrangement links TRBV20-1 to TRBJ2-2; D is ambiguous. CDR1 and CDR2 (germline): DFQATT, SNEGSKA (reference sequence). The V and J ends lost 3 bases and 2 bases respectively, with 7 bases between them. This CDR3 comprises 13 residues. The CDR3 DNA is TGCAGTGCTAGTGGGTCCAACACCGGGGAGCTGTTTTTT. Translation: CSASGSNTGELFF.

This sequence joins TRBV2 and TRBJ1-1, with 8 bases lining up with TRBD1. V trimming: 7 bases; J trimming: 1 base; junction bases outside the gene matches: 14. The CDR3 totals 17 residues. CDR1 and CDR2 from the germline V gene are SNHLY and FYNNEI. This chain's CDR3 is CASIPVGQGRWNTEAFF. The CDR3 DNA reads as TGTGCCAGCATTCCCGTAGGACAGGGACGTTGGAACACTGAAGCTTTCTTT.

This clonotype came up a few times. The CDR3, as DNA: TGTGCCAGCGCAGGCAGGAGCAATCAGCCCCAGCATTTT. Translated, it gives CASAGRSNQPQHF. The V and J genes are TRBV2 and TRBJ1-5; D unresolved. There are 13 residues in the CDR3. Germline values: CDR1 SNHLY, CDR2 FYNNEI. V lost 8 bases and J 1 base, leaving 9 bases between the germline ends.

The chain is built from TRBV7-9 and TRBJ1-2; D not resolved. CDR1 and CDR2 (germline): SEHNR, FQNEAQ (reference sequence). Trimming took off 2 bases at V and 8 bases at J, with 6 bases between the two ends. CDR3 length equals 11 residues. This CDR3 is CASSLIDGYTF. The CDR3 DNA reads as TGTGCCAGCAGCTTAATCGACGGCTACACCTTC.

There are a few counts of this clonotype. The chain combines TRBV24-1 with TRBJ2-7; 12 bases are shared with TRBD1. With V trimmed by 5 bases and J by 7 bases, 17 bases remained unmatched. The CDR3 is 18 amino acids. CDR1 and CDR2 from the germline V gene are KGHDR and SFDVKD. CDR3 nucleotide sequence: TGTGCCACCAGTGGAAAACCTGGGTCGGGACAGGGGGCGGGGGAGCAGTACTTC. Protein: CATSGKPGSGQGAGEQYF.

In its sample, this clonotype was seen a few times. V is TRBV7-2 and J is TRBJ2-5; D gene ambiguous. Germline V gene lookup returns CDR1 SGHTA and CDR2 FQGNSA. The CDR3 extends over 11 amino acids. The V end lost 2 bases, the J end lost 5 bases, and 3 bases lay between the germline ends. The chain's CDR3 is CASSLWETQYF. The CDR3 coding sequence is TGTGCCAGCAGCTTATGGGAGACCCAGTACTTC.

The chain links TRBV7-9 to TRBJ2-3, with TRBD1 as a possible D gene (6 bases). V gave up 2 bases and J gave up 8 bases, with 17 bases separating them. Germline values: CDR1 SEHNR, CDR2 FQNEAQ (reference sequence). The CDR3 is 15 residues long. For the CDR3, the DNA is TGTGCCAGCAGCTTACCCGCAGGGGTGAGAGGTACGCAGTATTTT. Amino acid sequence: CASSLPAGVRGTQYF.

This chain links TRBV6-2 or TRBV6-3 with TRBJ1-1; a possible D gene is TRBD1 (6 bases). The CDR3 has 14 amino acids. V gave up 2 bases and J gave up 9 bases, with 16 bases separating them. Germline V gene data show CDR1 as MNHEY and CDR2 as SVGEGT. CDR3 nucleotide sequence: TGTGCCAGCAGTTACGGGGGCCATCCAAGAAAAGCTTTCTTT. The encoded protein is CASSYGGHPRKAFF.

The count of this clonotype is one. This CDR3 is CASSLGQETQYF. The CDR3 coding sequence is TGTGCCAGCAGCTTAGGGCAAGAGACCCAGTACTTC. The chain couples TRBV11-2 to TRBJ2-5; D unresolved. Trimming cost V 1 base and J 2 bases, with 2 bases left between them. The germline V gene has CDR1 SGHAT and CDR2 FQNNGV. There are 12 residues in the CDR3.

The rearrangement uses TRBV28 and TRBJ1-3, with D unresolved. V was cut by 4 bases and J by 1 base, with 14 bases left in between. The germline CDR1 and CDR2 sequences are MDHEN and SYDVKM. The CDR3 spans 16 residues. The CDR3 DNA reads as TGTGCCAGCAGTTCATCCCACCCTCTATCTGGAAACACCATATATTTT. Translation: CASSSSHPLSGNTIYF.

The chain carries TRBV6-2 or TRBV6-3 and TRBJ1-1; D gene uncertain. The germline V gene has CDR1 MNHEY and CDR2 SVGEGT. The CDR3 covers 13 residues. Deletions cut 0 bases from V and 4 bases from J, with 6 bases between. As DNA, the CDR3 is TGTGCCAGCAGTTACTCGGCAGGCACTGAAGCTTTCTTT. This gives the protein CASSYSAGTEAFF.

V and J are TRBV4-2 and TRBJ2-1, with 13 nucleotides matching TRBD2. This CDR3 has 16 amino acids. J lost 6 bases, V lost 1 base, and 3 bases had no gene match. CDR1 is LGHNA, CDR2 YNFKEQ, per germline. The CDR3 bases are TGTGCCAGCAGCCAAGGGGGACTAGCGGGACTCAATGAGCAGTTCTTC. This gives the protein CASSQGGLAGLNEQFF.

In its sample, this clonotype was seen once. V and J are TRBV20-1 and TRBJ1-1; TRBD1 is a possible D gene (5 bases). Germline values: CDR1 DFQATT, CDR2 SNEGSKA (reference sequence). Between the trimmed V and J ends, which lost 2 bases and 1 base, there was a span of 8 bases. CDR3 length: 13 residues. The CDR3 loop is CSARQGSNTEAFF. For the CDR3, the DNA is TGCAGTGCTAGACAGGGATCGAACACTGAAGCTTTCTTT.

The chain combines TRBV27 with TRBJ1-1; D is unclear. In germline, CDR1 is MNHEY, CDR2 SMNVEV (reference sequence). V lost 2 bases and J 4 bases, leaving 11 bases between the germline ends. This CDR3 comprises 14 residues. The CDR3 here is CASSLRVHSTEAFF. The DNA for the CDR3 is TGTGCCAGCAGTTTAAGGGTTCATAGCACTGAAGCTTTCTTT.

This clonotype was observed once. The gene calls are TRBV6-5 and TRBJ2-3; tentatively, D is TRBD1 (5 bases). This CDR3 region has 15 residues. Trimming cost V 2 bases and J 4 bases, with 13 bases left between them. Germline CDR1 and CDR2: MNHEY and SVGAGI. CDR3 DNA: TGTGCCAGCAGTTACAGCACAGGATCTCCAGATACGCAGTATTTT. As protein: CASSYSTGSPDTQYF.

The chain links TRBV28 to TRBJ2-6; D uncertain. Germline lookup yields CDR1 MDHEN and CDR2 SYDVKM. This CDR3 comprises 16 residues. Deletions cut 6 bases from V and 1 base from J, with 13 bases between. In nucleotides, the CDR3 is TGTGCCAGCAGGCCTGGACGCCTTTCTGGGGCCAACGTCCTGACTTTC. Its protein product is CASRPGRLSGANVLTF.

This sequence joins TRBV20-1 and TRBJ2-7; D unresolved. This CDR3 is 12 amino acids long. Germline-derived CDR1 and CDR2 are DFQATT and SNEGSKA (reference sequence). Trimming shortened V by 3 bases and J by 4 bases, and 10 bases separated the two germline ends. The CDR3 bases are TGCAGTGCTAGGGCTGGGTGGTACGAGCAGTACTTC. Protein sequence: CSARAGWYEQYF.

The chain recombines TRBV7-3 with TRBJ2-7; weak D call: TRBD2 (6 bases). The CDR3 is made up of 14 amino acids. The germline V gene encodes CDR1 SGHTA and CDR2 FQGTGA. V was cut by 0 bases and J by 5 bases, with 11 bases left in between. DNA for the CDR3: TGTGCCAGCAGCTTAACGGGGGGAGGCAACGAGCAGTACTTC. Translation: CASSLTGGGNEQYF.

The chain recombines TRBV7-3 with TRBJ2-5; weak D call: TRBD1 (5 bases). From germline, CDR1 is SGHTA and CDR2 FQGTGA. V was cut by 3 bases and J by 2 bases, with 7 bases left in between. The CDR3 has 13 residues. The CDR3 DNA reads TGTGCCAGCAGCTTCGACAGACAAGAGACCCAGTACTTC. It yields the protein CASSFDRQETQYF.

A few counts support this clonotype. The chain uses TRBV24-1 and TRBJ1-1, with 9 bases matching TRBD1. Unmatched junction bases numbered 8, after V lost 12 bases and J lost 4 bases. CDR3 size: 13 residues. Per germline, CDR1 KGHDR and CDR2 SFDVKD. CDR3 in DNA: TGTGCCTCCTCCGGGACAGGGACCACTGAAGCTTTCTTT. Amino acid sequence: CASSGTGTTEAFF.

This clonotype occurred a few times. The CDR3 sequence is CASTQGADSPLHF. The CDR3 DNA reads as TGTGCCAGCACCCAGGGGGCGGATTCACCCCTCCACTTT. The J gene is TRBJ1-6, the V gene TRBV7-3; 8 nucleotides match TRBD1. Germline lookup yields CDR1 SGHTA and CDR2 FQGTGA. V lost 7 bases to trimming and J lost 8 bases; unmatched junction nucleotides: 4. CDR3 length: 13 residues.